Reported below is one T cell receptor (beta chain). The sample comes from a study of cytomegalovirus exposure and HLA in healthy donors. V shed 1 base and J shed 2 bases, with 16 bases lying between them. Germline V CDR1 and CDR2: MGHRA, YSYEKL. The CDR3 is 17 amino acids. Vbeta (60) and Jbeta (13) primers were used in the PCR. Assay used: immunoSEQ multiplex PCR; TCRdb lists only in-frame clones, some missing. The sample lists under 200,000 clones; 68% were seen once. The sample taken for sequencing was PBMCs. This sequence originates from a woman between 40 and 55 years old in good health and CMV-seropositive. The V gene is TRBV4-1, the J gene TRBJ2-3; no clear D. CDR3 amino acids: CASSQGARAALTDTQYF. The CDR3 coding sequence is TGCGCCAGCAGCCAAGGAGCCCGCGCTGCTCTCACAGATACGCAGTATTTT.